Shown below are 32 T cell receptor beta chains from a single sample sequenced in a study of T cell responses to AZD1222 COVID-19 vaccine. Method: immunoSEQ multiplex PCR; TCRdb's copy keeps in-frame clones and lacks some. The sample consists of around 150,000 clones, 75% to 95% of them appearing once. The specimen comprised peripheral blood, sampled 28 days after the second AZD1222 dose. The receptors derive from an adult who received the AZD1222 COVID-19 vaccine.

V and J are TRBV18 and TRBJ2-3; D gene uncertain. The CDR3 covers 15 residues. V lost 6 bases, J lost 1 base, and 14 bases lay in between. Germline V gene sequence: CDR1 KGHSH, CDR2 LQKENI. The CDR3 loop reads CASSPTTIGTDTQYF. The CDR3 DNA follows: TGTGCCAGCTCCCCAACCACAATAGGCACAGATACGCAGTATTTT.

The rearrangement joins TRBV11-2 to TRBJ2-1; D perhaps matches TRBD2 (6 bases). V lost 5 bases to trimming and J lost 2 bases, with 13 bases between them. Germline V gives CDR1 SGHAT, CDR2 FQNNGV. The CDR3 extends over 15 amino acids. CDR3 DNA sequence: TGTGCCAGCAGCAATAGTCGGGGGACCTACAATGAGCAGTTCTTC. Its translation is CASSNSRGTYNEQFF.

The chain has TRBV18 and TRBJ1-2; 10 nucleotides align to TRBD1. Germline loops: CDR1 KGHSH, CDR2 LQKENI. The V gene end was trimmed by 2 bases and the J gene end by 0 bases; junction bases not matched to a gene: 12. This CDR3 spans 19 amino acids. The CDR3 here is CASSPLRSTGGPANYGYTF. For the CDR3, the DNA is TGTGCCAGCTCACCATTAAGGTCGACAGGGGGCCCAGCTAACTATGGCTACACCTTC. Full variable domain (rest looked up from reference TRBV18 and TRBJ1-2): NAGVMQNPRHLVRRRGQEARLRCSPMKGHSHVYWYRQLPEEGLKFMVYLQKENIIDESGMPKERFSAEFPKEGPSILRIQQVVRGDSAAYFCASSPLRSTGGPANYGYTFGSGTRLTVV.

V usage is TRBV19 and J usage is TRBJ1-5, with D hard to call. Looked up from germline, CDR1 is LNHDA and CDR2 is SQIVND (reference sequence). V was pared by 4 bases and J by 8 bases, with 12 bases between. CDR3 length: 13 amino acids. CDR3 protein: CASSTSRSEPQHF. The CDR3 nucleotides read TGTGCCAGTAGTACTTCAAGGAGTGAGCCCCAGCATTTT.

This chain connects TRBV19 to TRBJ1-5, with TRBD1 matching 8 bases. J gave up 2 bases and V 6 bases, and 6 bases lay outside the gene matches. This CDR3 region has 15 residues. Germline CDR1 and CDR2: LNHDA and SQIVND (reference sequence). The CDR3 region has the DNA TGTGCCAGTAGCAGAGGACAGGGAGGCAATCAGCCCCAGCATTTT. It is translated as CASSRGQGGNQPQHF.

V gene TRBV9 combines with J gene TRBJ2-2, with D perhaps assigned TRBD1 or TRBD2 (6 bases each). Germline V CDR1 and CDR2: SGDLS, YYNGEE. V was pared by 0 bases and J by 7 bases, with 13 bases between. The CDR3 is made up of 15 amino acids. For the CDR3, the DNA is TGTGCCAGCAGCGTAGATGGGGGGCTGAGCGGGGAGCTGTTTTTT. It codes for CASSVDGGLSGELFF.

This clone has only one observation. V usage is TRBV10-2 and J usage is TRBJ1-5, with D perhaps matching TRBD1 (5 bases). Germline values: CDR1 WSHSY, CDR2 SAAADI. V gave up 6 bases and J gave up 5 bases, with 11 bases separating them. This CDR3 is 13 amino acids long. CDR3 residues: CASSLMGDQPQHF. The CDR3 DNA follows: TGCGCCAGCAGCCTTATGGGGGATCAGCCCCAGCATTTT.

V is TRBV9 and J is TRBJ1-1; D is perhaps TRBD1 (5 bases). Trimming removed 6 bases at V and 4 bases at J, with 16 bases between. The CDR3 length is 14 residues. CDR1 is SGDLS, CDR2 YYNGEE, per germline. DNA for the CDR3: TGTGCCAGCACCACCAGGGAAGCAGTCACTGAAGCTTTCTTT. This translates into CASTTREAVTEAFF.

Worth noting for this clone: The junction and the germline gene differ at one end; a read error may be behind it. The V and J genes are TRBV6-5 and TRBJ1-1; 7 nucleotides agree with TRBD1. Per the germline V gene, CDR1 is MNHEY and CDR2 is SVGAGI. This CDR3 contains 13 residues. DNA for the CDR3: TGTGCCAGCAGAAAGACAGGGAACCCTGAAGCTTTCTTT. Translation: CASRKTGNPEAFF.

The V call is TRBV3-1 (or the pseudogene TRBV3-2), the J call TRBJ2-4; TRBD1 might be the D (5 bases). The CDR3 is 14 residues long. Germline-derived CDR1 and CDR2 are LGHDT and YNNKEL (reference sequence). V dropped 3 bases and J dropped 7 bases, with 13 bases sitting between them. CDR3 region: CASSQGRDSNIQYF. CDR3 DNA sequence: TGTGCCAGCAGCCAGGGCAGGGATTCGAACATTCAGTACTTC.

The chain carries TRBV27 and TRBJ1-1; D not resolved. The germline gives CDR1 MNHEY, CDR2 SMNVEV (reference sequence). This CDR3 comprises 14 residues. Trimming took 6 bases from V and 0 from J, leaving 11 bases between them. CDR3 sequence reads: CASRNRQMNTEAFF. The CDR3, as DNA: TGTGCCAGCAGGAACAGACAAATGAACACTGAAGCTTTCTTT.

V usage is TRBV7-2 and J usage is TRBJ2-3, with D perhaps being TRBD1 or TRBD2 (5 bases each). The CDR3 sequence is 18 residues long. Germline CDR1 reads SGHTA; CDR2 reads FQGNSA. The ends were cut back, 0 bases at V and 3 bases at J, with 19 bases in the middle. This chain's CDR3 is CASSLALFGTLGTDTQYF. CDR3 nucleotide sequence: TGTGCCAGCAGCTTAGCCCTTTTTGGGACCCTGGGGACAGATACGCAGTATTTT.

The chain joins TRBV11-2 to TRBJ1-2, with 7 bases lining up with TRBD1. CDR1 SGHAT and CDR2 FQNNGV come from the germline V gene. The CDR3 is 14 residues long. Unmatched junction bases numbered 4, after V lost 5 bases and J lost 1 base. The CDR3: CASSPGQVNYGYTF. The CDR3 bases are TGTGCCAGCAGCCCAGGACAGGTTAACTATGGCTACACCTTC.

This chain joins TRBV24-1 and TRBJ2-2; TRBD2 aligns across 11 bases. Trimming removed 3 bases from V and 7 bases from J; junction bases left unmatched: 18. This CDR3 is built from 20 residues. Germline V gene data show CDR1 as KGHDR and CDR2 as SFDVKD. The CDR3 sequence is CATSDRFLAGGQDSGGELFF. CDR3 coding DNA: TGTGCCACCAGTGATCGTTTTTTAGCGGGAGGGCAGGATAGCGGCGGGGAGCTGTTTTTT.

The chain recombines TRBV25-1 with TRBJ1-6, with D maybe TRBD1 (5 bases). V shed 6 bases and J shed 5 bases, with 14 bases lying between them. This CDR3 spans 15 amino acids. The germline CDR1 and CDR2 sequences are MGHDK and SYGVNS. The CDR3, as DNA: TGTGCCAGCAGCTCCGGGACGGTGGATAATTCACCCCTCCACTTT. Residues: CASSSGTVDNSPLHF.

CDR3 region: CASSQGTGSAGYTF. CDR3 nucleotides: TGTGCCAGCAGCCAAGGGACAGGGTCGGCTGGCTACACCTTC. The V and J genes are TRBV3-1 (or the pseudogene TRBV3-2) and TRBJ1-2; 8 positions agree with TRBD1. The CDR3 runs to 14 residues. After removal of 1 base from V and 7 bases from J, the junction contained 5 bases not matched to a gene. The germline gives CDR1 LGHDT, CDR2 YNNKEL (reference sequence).

V and J are TRBV5-1 and TRBJ2-4; 7 nucleotides agree with TRBD2. The CDR3 totals 15 residues. Trimming took 3 bases from V and 6 from J; bases not matched to a gene: 9. Per the germline V gene, CDR1 is SGHRS and CDR2 is YFSETQ. As DNA, the CDR3 is TGCGCCAGCAGCTCCAGCGGGGAACGGGTAAACATTCAGTACTTC. It is translated as CASSSSGERVNIQYF.

This sequence joins TRBV5-1 and TRBJ1-1; D ambiguous. This CDR3 region has 16 residues. V was cut by 0 bases and J by 0 bases, with 12 bases left in between. Germline V gene lookup returns CDR1 SGHRS and CDR2 YFSETQ. CDR3 amino acids: CASSLDTPDLNTEAFF. CDR3 DNA sequence: TGCGCCAGCAGCTTGGACACACCGGATTTGAACACTGAAGCTTTCTTT.

V usage is TRBV6-5 and J usage is TRBJ2-7; TRBD2 agrees at 10 bases. The V segment lost 6 bases and the J segment 4 bases; nucleotides outside the gene matches: 9. The CDR3 loop spans 15 amino acids. Germline CDR1 MNHEY, CDR2 SVGAGI. CDR3 region: CASRRGLAGEYEQYF. Here the CDR3 DNA reads TGTGCCAGCAGACGGGGGCTAGCGGGAGAGTACGAGCAGTACTTC.

The chain joins TRBV19 to TRBJ2-1; D perhaps matches TRBD2 (5 bases). V was trimmed by 5 bases and J by 4 bases, leaving 21 bases between them. CDR3 length: 17 amino acids. In germline, CDR1 is LNHDA, CDR2 SQIVND (reference sequence). The CDR3 coding sequence is TGTGCCAGTAGTGGTCGACTGGCTAGCCTCCTTTACAATGAGCAGTTCTTC. This encodes CASSGRLASLLYNEQFF.

The chain joins TRBV19 to TRBJ1-3, with D uncertain. The CDR3 runs to 13 residues. CDR1 is LNHDA, CDR2 SQIVND, per germline (reference sequence). Deletions cut 5 bases from V and 4 bases from J, with 9 bases between. DNA for the CDR3: TGTGCCAGTAGTTCGACGGCGGGAAACACCATATATTTT. This sequence encodes CASSSTAGNTIYF.

This clone was seen once. J is TRBJ2-2 and V is TRBV3-1 (or the pseudogene TRBV3-2); 9 nucleotides line up with TRBD2. The CDR3 is 15 residues long. Per the germline V gene, CDR1 is LGHDT and CDR2 is YNNKEL (reference sequence). Trimming at V came to 4 bases and at J to 6 bases, leaving 6 bases not matched to a gene. CDR3 sequence: CASSLRLAVPGELFF. CDR3 coding DNA: TGTGCCAGCAGCCTCAGACTAGCGGTCCCCGGGGAGCTGTTTTTT.

This sequence joins TRBV5-6 and TRBJ1-1; D remains unclear. The V and J ends lost 4 bases and 1 base respectively, with 14 bases between them. This CDR3 is 15 amino acids long. Germline lookup yields CDR1 SGHDT and CDR2 YYEEEE. The DNA of the CDR3 is TGTGCCAGCAGCAATACACGAATGGGGAACACTGAAGCTTTCTTT. Encoded protein: CASSNTRMGNTEAFF.

The chain uses TRBV29-1 and TRBJ1-1; D is uncertain. This CDR3 spans 12 amino acids. The germline V gene encodes CDR1 SQVTM and CDR2 ANQGSEA. With 6 bases removed from V and 0 bases from J, the gap between germline ends came to 8 bases. The CDR3 loop is CSVMDLNTEAFF. The CDR3 DNA reads as TGCAGCGTAATGGACCTGAACACTGAAGCTTTCTTT.

This chain links TRBV2 with TRBJ2-3; 11 nucleotides align to TRBD2. CDR3 size: 14 residues. After removal of 6 bases from V and 3 bases from J, the junction contained 2 bases not matched to a gene. Germline values: CDR1 SNHLY, CDR2 FYNNEI. In DNA form, the CDR3 reads TGTGCCAGCAGGACTAGCGGGAAAACAGATACGCAGTATTTT. As protein: CASRTSGKTDTQYF. Using reference TRBV2 and TRBJ2-3 for the parts outside the CDR3, the full variable domain is EPEVTQTPSHQVTQMGQEVILRCVPISNHLYFYWYRQILGQKVEFLVSFYNNEISEKSEIFDDQFSVERPDGSNFTLKIRSTKLEDSAMYFCASRTSGKTDTQYFGPGTRLTVL.

The rearrangement joins TRBV7-2 to TRBJ2-1; 14 nucleotides align to TRBD2. Germline V gene lookup returns CDR1 SGHTA and CDR2 FQGNSA. The CDR3 runs to 16 residues. Trimming at V came to 4 bases and at J to 9 bases, leaving 8 bases not matched to a gene. The CDR3 spells CASSSGGLAGAREQFF. The CDR3 DNA follows: TGTGCCAGCAGCTCCGGGGGACTAGCGGGAGCTCGTGAGCAGTTCTTC.

This chain connects TRBV30 to TRBJ1-5; D gene uncertain. V dropped 4 bases and J dropped 0 bases, with 10 bases sitting between them. The CDR3 spans 14 residues. The germline V gene has CDR1 GTSNPN and CDR2 SVGIG (reference sequence). Here the CDR3 DNA reads TGTGCCTGGAAGGAAGGCGTTAGCAATCAGCCCCAGCATTTT. This gives the protein CAWKEGVSNQPQHF. Combining the CDR3 with reference TRBV30 and TRBJ1-5 gives the whole variable domain SQTIHQWPATLVQPVGSPLSLECTVEGTSNPNLYWYRQAAGRGLQLLFYSVGIGQISSEVPQNLSASRPQDRQFILSSKKLLLSDSGFYLCAWKEGVSNQPQHFGDGTRLSIL.

The genes are TRBV30 and TRBJ2-7; the D is unclear. Trimming stripped 3 bases from V and 2 bases from J, with 14 bases between. This CDR3 is built from 14 residues. From germline, CDR1 is GTSNPN and CDR2 SVGIG (reference sequence). The CDR3 loop reads CAWRENRAPYEQYF. The CDR3 bases are TGTGCCTGGAGGGAAAACCGGGCACCCTACGAGCAGTACTTC.

The rearrangement joins TRBV11-2 to TRBJ1-1; TRBD1 aligns across 8 bases. The CDR3 runs 14 residues. The germline gives CDR1 SGHAT, CDR2 FQNNGV. J was trimmed by 8 bases and V by 5 bases; bases with no gene match: 10. CDR3 region: CASSLDRGELEAFF. The CDR3 nucleotides are TGTGCCAGCAGCCTCGACAGGGGTGAACTCGAAGCTTTCTTT.

This clone was seen once. The chain links TRBV27 to TRBJ2-7; no definite D call. Germline loops: CDR1 MNHEY, CDR2 SMNVEV (reference sequence). The CDR3 extends over 14 amino acids. With 5 bases removed from V and 0 bases from J, the gap between germline ends came to 11 bases. CDR3 in DNA: TGTGCCAGCAGTCCCGTACTGAGCTCCTACGAGCAGTACTTC. Its translation: CASSPVLSSYEQYF.

This chain links TRBV6-5 with TRBJ2-6, with D possibly being TRBD2 (6 bases). Germline loops: CDR1 MNHEY, CDR2 SVGAGI. CDR3 length: 14 residues. With 11 bases removed from V and 4 bases from J, the gap between germline ends came to 15 bases. CDR3 in amino acids: CAAKRALGANVLTF. For the CDR3, the DNA is TGTGCCGCCAAGCGGGCGCTCGGGGCCAACGTCCTGACTTTC.

The chain couples TRBV7-9 to TRBJ2-7, with TRBD2 identical over 10 bases. This CDR3 spans 15 amino acids. V gave up 7 bases and J gave up 5 bases; unmatched junction bases: 11. CDR1 is SEHNR and CDR2 is FQNEAQ in the germline V gene (reference sequence). The CDR3 here is CASTPLAGVIHEQYF. For the CDR3, the DNA is TGTGCCAGCACCCCTCTAGCGGGAGTAATCCACGAGCAGTACTTC.